The entry that follows covers one T cell receptor beta chain sequence. The target of this receptor is not known. No much larger clonotype is one base removed from it; base qualities were not supplied. Preparation of the library involved the immunoSEQ multiplex PCR assay. For the multiplex PCR, a mixture combining 60 forward primers for TCR Vbeta segments and 13 reverse primers for TCR Jbeta segments was used. The CDR3 region of rearranged TCR beta genes was amplified from genomic DNA with a multiplex PCR assay. The amplified TCR beta libraries were sequenced on the Illumina HiSeq System as 87-base-pair reads. The study's processing was this. A later analysis tallied 75 million to 95 million unique TCR beta chains across the 666 repertoires, and approximately 12 million of those chains were shared by two or more donors. To remove PCR and sequencing errors, raw reads were error-corrected and collapsed into unique sequences using a nearest-neighbor algorithm that merged closely related sequences. CDR3 sequences were aligned to IMGT reference sequences to assign V, D and J gene segments. For a sequence to be retained, a match of at least six nucleotides was required to both a V gene segment and a J gene segment. A rearrangement was called productive if the CDR3 had no stop codons and remained in frame with V and J, and every other rearrangement was called non-productive. CDR3 was defined according to IMGT convention as the region running from the second conserved V-encoded cysteine to the conserved J-encoded phenylalanine. In an earlier analysis of 500 to 650 of the donors, sequences lacking an unambiguous match to a single V gene segment were excluded. In an earlier analysis of some 590 of the donors, V segments were called functional above 56.7% productive rearrangements and were called segregating when the between-donor standard deviation exceeded 5%. A statistical classification framework was developed to diagnose cytomegalovirus status using the catalog of TCR beta chain sequences. In a later analysis, TCR nucleotide sequences were compared against IMGT/GENE-DB human TR gene sequences so that V and J genes could be assigned. A later analysis assigned CDR3 sequences and most-parsimonious VDJ recombination scenarios with the TCRdist pipeline. In a later analysis, every TCR beta chain was defined by the combination of its CDR3 amino acid sequence and its V-gene family, and reads without a unique V-gene family were dropped. As a way to deal with suspected cross-contamination and a sequencing artifact, a later analysis dropped roughly 600 nucleotide sequences that were highly shared and had low generation probability. In a later analysis, a clonal expansion index for each public chain was calculated from normalized within-repertoire ranks of inferred template counts. Generation probabilities in a later analysis came from a VDJ recombination model fitted to out-of-frame rearrangements, and those results were checked against IGoR. Hypergeometric tests were used in a later analysis to score TCR-TCR, TCR-HLA and TCR-CMV co-occurrence, with a repertoire-size bias correction applied to the TCR pairs. A later analysis estimated false discovery rates by permuting HLA or CMV assignments 20 times. In a later analysis, co-occurring TCRs were grouped with DBSCAN, and TCRdist sequence similarity was added when clustering was performed within HLA-allele-positive subsets. Co-occurrence clustering excluded repertoires with fewer than 30,000 or more than 120,000 public chains, plus five with anomalous nucleotide sharing. Not all clones reach the TCRdb copy of this immuneACCESS table, which keeps in-frame sequences only. Checked studies attribute under half of the gap to unresolved V genes and leave the rest unexplained. The DNA was the basis for D and trimming; V, J and clone size are from that table. A total of 200,000 to 250,000 clones appear in this sample, 70% to 90% of them only once. Of the sample, under 8% falls within the top ten clones.

In total, approximately 690 healthy bone marrow donors made up the cohort. All cohort members were sampled while nominally healthy, although unrecorded immune exposures were likely present. The donor was CMV seropositive and belonged to the group of over 250 seropositive cohort members. A peripheral blood sample was provided by each donor, and peripheral blood mononuclear cells were used for TCR beta sequencing. Genomic DNA was extracted from the blood cell samples with the Qiagen DNeasy Blood Extraction Kit. The data stem from a study of cytomegalovirus exposure and HLA in healthy donors (dated by TCRdb to between 2016 and 2019). Regarding the complete study: In an earlier analysis of 587 of the donors, under 300 Gb of sequence data and 90 million to 130 million unique TCR beta sequences from about 179 million T cells were reported. An early release covering roughly 580 HLA-typed donors comprised around 300 gigabases of sequencing data and about 90 million unique TCR sequences. Of the approximately 400 genotyped donors, roughly 80% fell in the genetic ancestry cluster associated with self-reported Caucasian donors. The aim of the study was to test whether cataloging public T cell receptors could identify signatures of past pathogen exposure. The T cell repertoires of some 670 subjects were profiled by immunosequencing and related to cytomegalovirus serostatus. Besides the first cohort of around 700 subjects, a separate validation cohort made up of 90 to 150 different subjects was used. To predict cytomegalovirus infection status, the study combined high-throughput TCR immunosequencing, statistical association of individual TCRs with disease status, and machine learning. A later analysis re-analyzed previously published TCR beta repertoires from approximately 700 donors and added high-resolution HLA genotyping to study TCR occurrence patterns. The later analysis used no new phenotypic data to find candidate immune exposures, relying instead on TCR beta sequences and their occurrence across donors. An earlier analysis of fewer than 700 of the donors applied high-throughput TCR beta sequencing to assess whether each TCR beta V gene segment acted as functional or pseudogenic. Donor age, sex, ethnicity and CMV serostatus were compiled alongside the repertoire data. Genome-wide SNP genotypes for about three fifths of the 666 donors were used in a later genetic analysis, which treated that subset as a discovery cohort. All discovery cohort repertoires had been generated using a single sequencing platform. HLA typing covered class I and class II loci at four-digit resolution. Typing coverage varied by locus: roughly 620-630 donors for A, B, C, DRB1 and DQB1; some 520 for DQA1; 606 for DPA1; approximately 450 for DPB1. A handful of DR-DQ haplotypes were handled as single units for association and clustering because linkage in the cohort was strong. On average, roughly 250,000 unique TCR beta nucleotide sequences were sequenced per donor among a few hundred genotyped donors of the cohort, with roughly a sixth of those sequences being non-productive.

V lost 6 bases and J lost 8 bases; the stretch between them is 10 bases long. Reading from cysteine to phenylalanine, the CDR3 counts 11 amino acids. The DNA shown is the 33-base CDR3, in frame from base 1. The germline V gene (reference sequence) supplies CDR1 PRHDT and CDR2 FYEKMQ. What the work shows at the level of the full study, not this receptor alone: Because the 87-base-pair reads could not distinguish some IMGT-functional V segments, including TRBV6-2 and TRBV6-3, those segments were excluded. Immune exposure information for the cohort was limited to CMV serostatus. A later analysis found that most CMV-associated TCR beta chains appeared HLA-restricted, with HLA associations seemingly driven largely by CMV exposure. In a later analysis, TCR association rates were found to vary across HLA loci, with the most associated TCRs seen for DRB1 alleles and the fewest for HLA-C alleles. Compared with the roughly 670-donor mean, donors in an Asian-associated ancestry cluster had fewer N-insertions in productive TCRs, according to a later genetic analysis. Because counts were too low, roughly 18 rarely observed V segments, including chromosome 9 orphons, were left out of the earlier analysis of 587 of the donors. A further reported finding was that TCR beta sequences accurately predicted the HLA-A and HLA-B alleles for most subjects in the first cohort. Because HLA typing was missing for some donors at each locus, association tests included only the typed subset. At a false discovery rate of 0.05, a later analysis linked about 16,000 TCR beta sequences to specific HLA alleles. In a later analysis, HLA-associated TCR beta chains showed more clonal expansion and lower generation probabilities than non-associated chains that were equally common. According to a later analysis, parvovirus B19, influenza, CMV and Epstein-Barr virus appeared linked to several top co-occurrence clusters. Broadly in line with IMGT annotations, most TCR beta V segments showed up in productive rearrangements about 87% or about 30% of the time in an earlier analysis of several hundred of the donors. Sequencing depth was assumed to be roughly uniform across donors in the presence/absence analyses, though that assumption may not hold. While some public TCRs were present in many individuals, most TCR sequences turned up only very rarely across donors. Assigning TCR associations to individual alleles was difficult when HLA alleles, especially DR and DQ, strongly co-occurred. The classifier was reported to diagnose cytomegalovirus status with high specificity and sensitivity in both the original and validation cohorts. The cohort was sequenced for TCR beta chains only, and without alpha or paired-chain data the features that could be detected were limited. Correlated functional status among segregating V segments might reflect linkage disequilibrium, but an unknown experimental factor could not be ruled out. A total of fewer than 200 TCR beta chains were listed by the study as associated with cytomegalovirus. In a later genetic analysis, a missense DCLRE1C variant was associated with V-gene and J-gene trimming of TCR beta chains, and the association was replicated in an independent cohort. According to the authors, the approach could potentially be generalized to other disease states and immunological phenotypes. A few of the identified cytomegalovirus-associated TCR beta chains were confirmed in vitro to be specific for cytomegalovirus antigens. A group of highly shared sequence variants was considered likely to be a technical artifact of the sequencing pipeline.

The sequence joins TRBV13 to TRBJ1-1, with the D gene too uncertain to name. The clonotype was recovered from a woman between 55 and 75 years old in good health and CMV-seropositive. Sequenced input: PBMCs. The DNA sequence is given as TGTGCCAGCAGGGCCCACGGGGAAGCTTTCTTT. Translation gives CASRAHGEAFF.